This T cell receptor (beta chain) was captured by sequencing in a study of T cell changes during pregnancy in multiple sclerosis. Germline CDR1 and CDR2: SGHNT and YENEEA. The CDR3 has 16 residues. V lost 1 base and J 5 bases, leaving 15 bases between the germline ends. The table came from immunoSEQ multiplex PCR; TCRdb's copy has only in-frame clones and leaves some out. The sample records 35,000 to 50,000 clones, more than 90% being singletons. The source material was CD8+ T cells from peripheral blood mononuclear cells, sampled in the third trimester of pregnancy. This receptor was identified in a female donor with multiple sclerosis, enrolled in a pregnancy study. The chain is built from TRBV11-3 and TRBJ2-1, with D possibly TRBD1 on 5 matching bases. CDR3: CASSLGQSDNNNEQFF. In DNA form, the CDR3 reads TGTGCCAGCAGCTTAGGACAGTCGGACAATAACAATGAGCAGTTCTTC. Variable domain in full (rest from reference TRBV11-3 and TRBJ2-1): EAGVVQSPRYKIIEKKQPVAFWCNPISGHNTLYWYLQNLGQGPELLIRYENEEAVDDSQLPKDRFSAERLKGVDSTLKIQPAELGDSAVYLCASSLGQSDNNNEQFFGPGTRLTVL.